The present TCR beta chain was sequenced within a study of blood T cell repertoires in COVID-19. Overall study context: T cells, B-cell-depleted T cells, or PBMCs supplied cDNA or gDNA.

The ends were cut back, 1 base at V and 7 bases at J, with 7 bases in the middle. The CDR3 runs to 12 residues. In the source study's methods: Nucleated cell counts were estimated from reference gene primer amplification. Method: immunoSEQ multiplex PCR; TCRdb's copy keeps in-frame clones and lacks some. V, J and clone size are taken as reported in that table, and D and trimming were inferred from the DNA itself. The sample contains about 130,000 clones, about 85% of which appear only once. The clonotype originates from a woman older than 75 with acute or convalescent COVID-19. The sample was peripheral blood. The chain links TRBV12-3 or TRBV12-4 to TRBJ1-2; D is uncertain. CDR3 residues: CASSLEGGGYTF. In nucleotides, the CDR3 is TGTGCCAGCAGTTTAGAGGGAGGTGGCTACACCTTC.